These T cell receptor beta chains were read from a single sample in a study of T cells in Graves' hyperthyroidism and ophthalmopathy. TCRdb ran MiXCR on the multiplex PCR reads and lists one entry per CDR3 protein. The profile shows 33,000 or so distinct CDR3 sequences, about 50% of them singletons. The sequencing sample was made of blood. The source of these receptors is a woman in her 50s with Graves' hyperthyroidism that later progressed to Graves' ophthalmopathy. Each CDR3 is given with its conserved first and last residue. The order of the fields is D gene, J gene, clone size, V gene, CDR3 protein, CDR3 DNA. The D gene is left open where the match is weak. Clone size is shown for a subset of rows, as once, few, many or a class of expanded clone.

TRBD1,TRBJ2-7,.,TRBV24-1,CATRTGQGPSYEQYF,TGTGCCACCAGGACGGGACAGGGGCCTTCCTACGAGCAGTACTTC
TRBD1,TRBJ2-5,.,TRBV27,CARGFRQGATEYQETQYF,TGTGCCAGGGGGTTTCGACAGGGGGCAACCGAGTACCAAGAGACCCAGTACTTC
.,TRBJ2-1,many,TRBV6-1,CASSEGGVYNEQFF,TGTGCCAGCAGTGAAGGGGGGGTTTACAATGAGCAGTTCTTC
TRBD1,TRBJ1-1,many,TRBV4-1,CASSHPTGRSNTEAFF,TGCGCCAGCAGCCATCCGACAGGGAGGTCGAACACTGAAGCTTTCTTT
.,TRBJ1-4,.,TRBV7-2,CASSLAASGYERGGELFF,TGTGCCAGCAGCTTGGCCGCTAGCGGGTACGAGCGGGGGGGTGAACTGTTTTTT
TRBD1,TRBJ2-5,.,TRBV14,CASSPLGQGRETQYF,TGTGCCAGCAGCCCCCTGGGACAGGGGCGCGAGACCCAGTACTTC
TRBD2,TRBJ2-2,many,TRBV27,CASSELAGGGATGELFF,TGTGCCAGCAGTGAACTAGCGGGAGGAGGTGCCACCGGGGAGCTGTTTTTT
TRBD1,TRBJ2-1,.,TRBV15,CATSRDPGGRYEQFF,TGTGCCACCAGCAGAGATCCAGGGGGACGGTATGAGCAGTTCTTC
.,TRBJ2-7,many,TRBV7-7,CASSPTRASFGEQYF,TGTGCTAGCAGCCCGACTCGAGCTTCCTTTGGGGAGCAGTACTTC
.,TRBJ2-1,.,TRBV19,CASSTLRGDDEQFF,TGTGCCAGTAGTACTCTGAGGGGGGACGATGAGCAGTTCTTC
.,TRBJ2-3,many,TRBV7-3,CASSLGPSTDTQYF,TGTGCCAGCAGCCTCGGACCTAGCACAGATACGCAGTATTTT
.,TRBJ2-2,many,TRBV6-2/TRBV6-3,CASSSDRASGELFF,TGTGCCAGCAGTTCCGACAGAGCTTCCGGGGAGCTGTTTTTT
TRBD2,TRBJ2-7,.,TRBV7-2,CASSKRRGLAGSYEQYF,TGTGCCAGCAGCAAAAGGAGGGGGCTAGCGGGGTCCTACGAGCAGTACTTC
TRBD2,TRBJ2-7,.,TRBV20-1,CSARTSGGAYEQYF,TGCAGTGCCCGGACTAGCGGGGGGGCGTACGAGCAGTACTTC
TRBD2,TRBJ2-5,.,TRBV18,CASSPLPTSGRETQYF,TGTGCCAGCTCACCACTCCCGACTAGCGGGAGAGAGACCCAGTACTTC
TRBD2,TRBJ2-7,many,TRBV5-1,CASTLTLTSGSVEQYF,TGCGCCAGCACTCTTACATTGACTAGCGGGAGTGTCGAGCAGTACTTC
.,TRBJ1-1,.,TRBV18,CASSPPEGWTEAFF,TGTGCCAGCTCACCACCGGAGGGTTGGACTGAAGCTTTCTTT
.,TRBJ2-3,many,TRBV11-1,CASSLDLDTQYF,TGTGCCAGCAGCTTAGATTTAGATACGCAGTATTTT
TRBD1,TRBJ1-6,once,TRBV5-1,CASSAGQGGNSPLHF,TGCGCCAGCAGCGCTGGACAGGGAGGGAATTCACCCCTCCACTTT
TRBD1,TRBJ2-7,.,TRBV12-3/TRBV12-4,CASSLGQGGSYEQCF,TGTGCCAGCAGCCTCGGACAGGGCGGCTCCTACGAGCAGTGCTTC
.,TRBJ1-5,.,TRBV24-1,CATSDAGLAGYEQPQHF,TGTGCCACCAGTGACGCCGGACTAGCGGGCTACGAGCAGCCCCAGCATTTT
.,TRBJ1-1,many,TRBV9,CASSPFGGRRNTEAFF,TGTGCCAGCAGCCCATTCGGGGGCAGGCGGAACACTGAAGCTTTCTTT
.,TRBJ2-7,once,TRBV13,CASGWGVYEQYF,TGTGCCAGCGGGTGGGGGGTCTACGAGCAATACTTC